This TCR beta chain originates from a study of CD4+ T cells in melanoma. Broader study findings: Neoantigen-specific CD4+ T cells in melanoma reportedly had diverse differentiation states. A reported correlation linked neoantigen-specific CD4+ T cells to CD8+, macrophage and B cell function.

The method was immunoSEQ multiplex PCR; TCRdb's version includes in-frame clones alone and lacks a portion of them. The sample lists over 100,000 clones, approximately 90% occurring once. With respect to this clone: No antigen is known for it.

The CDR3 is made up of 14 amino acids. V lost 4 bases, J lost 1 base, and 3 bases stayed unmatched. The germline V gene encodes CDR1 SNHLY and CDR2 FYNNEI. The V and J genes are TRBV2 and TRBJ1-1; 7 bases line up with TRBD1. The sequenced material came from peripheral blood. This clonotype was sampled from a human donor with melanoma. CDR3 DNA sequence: TGTGCCAGCAGTGGGGCAGGGGGGAACACTGAAGCTTTCTTT. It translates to CASSGAGGNTEAFF.